A selection of T cell receptor beta chains follows, all from one sample in a study of blood T cell repertoires in COVID-19. The protocol was immunoSEQ multiplex PCR, while the TCRdb copy is restricted to in-frame clones and leaves out a portion. The sample has approximately 280,000 clones; about 81% are singletons. The sequencing sample was made of peripheral blood. The receptor source for this set is a human donor with COVID-19, enrolled during active disease. The donor label of this sample is uncertain. The conserved cysteine and the conserved F or W are not part of the CDR3 here. Fields, in order: J gene, D gene, V gene, CDR3 protein. The D gene is left open where the match is weak.

J gene: TRBJ2-4; D gene: TRBD2; V gene: TRBV7-3; CDR3 protein: ASSPGGAGNIQY
J gene: TRBJ1-6; D gene: TRBD1; V gene: TRBV7-2; CDR3 protein: ASSPPGQGNSPLH
J gene: TRBJ2-7; D gene: NA; V gene: TRBV20-1; CDR3 protein: SGGGDHEQY
J gene: TRBJ1-5; D gene: TRBD1; V gene: TRBV19; CDR3 protein: ASTWTGGNQPQH
J gene: TRBJ2-5; D gene: NA; V gene: TRBV3-1/TRBV3-2; CDR3 protein: ASSRTGAGETQY
J gene: TRBJ2-3; D gene: NA; V gene: TRBV16; CDR3 protein: ASSQSKGADTQY
J gene: TRBJ2-7; D gene: TRBD1; V gene: TRBV7-2; CDR3 protein: ASSLGTGVSYEQY
J gene: TRBJ2-5; D gene: TRBD2; V gene: TRBV28; CDR3 protein: ASSLSSGLAVETQY
J gene: TRBJ1-5; D gene: NA; V gene: TRBV18; CDR3 protein: ASSHERGGEGQPQH
J gene: TRBJ2-7; D gene: TRBD2; V gene: TRBV2; CDR3 protein: ASSRPGLAEEGEQY
J gene: TRBJ2-7; D gene: TRBD2; V gene: TRBV5-1; CDR3 protein: ASSPGGGFSSYEQY
J gene: TRBJ2-5; D gene: TRBD1; V gene: TRBV6-6; CDR3 protein: ASSDGTGVDETQY
J gene: TRBJ1-1; D gene: TRBD1; V gene: TRBV11-1; CDR3 protein: ASSRTGGEGEAF
J gene: TRBJ1-4; D gene: NA; V gene: TRBV30; CDR3 protein: AWSATQGLNEKLF
J gene: TRBJ2-7; D gene: NA; V gene: TRBV3-1/TRBV3-2; CDR3 protein: ASSQDFSRAAAK
J gene: TRBJ1-6; D gene: TRBD1; V gene: TRBV9; CDR3 protein: ASSPGAGGSPLH
J gene: TRBJ1-5; D gene: NA; V gene: TRBV5-5; CDR3 protein: ASSLEAGRQPQH
J gene: TRBJ2-3; D gene: NA; V gene: TRBV19; CDR3 protein: ASSIGAATDTQY
J gene: TRBJ2-3; D gene: TRBD1; V gene: TRBV7-8; CDR3 protein: ASSPSRGQGTDTQY
J gene: TRBJ2-3; D gene: NA; V gene: TRBV7-2; CDR3 protein: ASSLSRGSDTQY
J gene: TRBJ2-1; D gene: TRBD2; V gene: TRBV5-1; CDR3 protein: ASSLVRTPGTSVPHNEQF
J gene: TRBJ2-1; D gene: TRBD2; V gene: TRBV4-1; CDR3 protein: ASSLDGAGGSAEQF
J gene: TRBJ1-6; D gene: TRBD1; V gene: TRBV2; CDR3 protein: ATRLSTTGAIGSPLH
J gene: TRBJ2-1; D gene: NA; V gene: TRBV11-3; CDR3 protein: ASSLGGPGKVDEQF
J gene: TRBJ2-7; D gene: NA; V gene: TRBV10-3; CDR3 protein: AISESVVADYEQY
J gene: TRBJ2-6; D gene: TRBD1; V gene: TRBV5-4; CDR3 protein: ASSWGTGGGSGANVLT
J gene: TRBJ2-1; D gene: TRBD1; V gene: TRBV6-5; CDR3 protein: ASTRTGFDEQF
J gene: TRBJ2-1; D gene: TRBD2; V gene: TRBV6-2/TRBV6-3; CDR3 protein: ASSYQSGASGGWF
J gene: TRBJ2-3; D gene: NA; V gene: TRBV7-2; CDR3 protein: ASSLAGPRAADTQY
J gene: TRBJ1-5; D gene: NA; V gene: TRBV19; CDR3 protein: ASSTLHRGNQPQH
J gene: TRBJ2-7; D gene: NA; V gene: TRBV7-3; CDR3 protein: ASSGQQGYEQY
J gene: TRBJ1-1; D gene: TRBD1; V gene: TRBV5-1; CDR3 protein: ASSLAGTGNTEAF
J gene: TRBJ2-5; D gene: TRBD1; V gene: TRBV24-1; CDR3 protein: ATSDPWTGNQETQY
J gene: TRBJ2-1; D gene: TRBD2; V gene: TRBV2; CDR3 protein: ASSIGLASEQF
J gene: TRBJ2-2; D gene: NA; V gene: TRBV6-5; CDR3 protein: ASSYALATGELF
J gene: TRBJ2-7; D gene: NA; V gene: TRBV19; CDR3 protein: ASSMTRREQY
J gene: TRBJ1-2; D gene: TRBD1; V gene: TRBV7-2; CDR3 protein: ASSLTGQGYYGYT
J gene: TRBJ2-5; D gene: NA; V gene: TRBV6-5; CDR3 protein: ASRSTGITKESQY
J gene: TRBJ2-5; D gene: NA; V gene: TRBV9; CDR3 protein: ASSPWGGGETQY
J gene: TRBJ1-1; D gene: TRBD1; V gene: TRBV6-5; CDR3 protein: ASRGTGLNTEAF
J gene: TRBJ1-1; D gene: NA; V gene: TRBV6-5; CDR3 protein: ASLGRAQVHTEAF
J gene: TRBJ2-1; D gene: TRBD2; V gene: TRBV3-1/TRBV3-2; CDR3 protein: ASSRLAGGYNEQF
J gene: TRBJ2-1; D gene: NA; V gene: TRBV3-1/TRBV3-2; CDR3 protein: ASSLSNEQF
J gene: TRBJ2-1; D gene: TRBD2; V gene: TRBV7-3; CDR3 protein: ASSLRSGLAGWGEQF
J gene: TRBJ1-4; D gene: TRBD1; V gene: TRBV19; CDR3 protein: ASSLTQGNGDEKLF
J gene: TRBJ1-6; D gene: TRBD1; V gene: TRBV2; CDR3 protein: ASSEDPGQGVPLH
J gene: TRBJ2-1; D gene: TRBD1; V gene: TRBV11-2; CDR3 protein: ASSLTGQGDSHEQF
J gene: TRBJ1-2; D gene: NA; V gene: TRBV27; CDR3 protein: ASATGNYGYT
J gene: TRBJ2-1; D gene: TRBD2; V gene: TRBV7-7; CDR3 protein: ASSLAASGAGEEVEQF
J gene: TRBJ1-1; D gene: NA; V gene: TRBV11-1; CDR3 protein: ASSLVKGVNTEAF